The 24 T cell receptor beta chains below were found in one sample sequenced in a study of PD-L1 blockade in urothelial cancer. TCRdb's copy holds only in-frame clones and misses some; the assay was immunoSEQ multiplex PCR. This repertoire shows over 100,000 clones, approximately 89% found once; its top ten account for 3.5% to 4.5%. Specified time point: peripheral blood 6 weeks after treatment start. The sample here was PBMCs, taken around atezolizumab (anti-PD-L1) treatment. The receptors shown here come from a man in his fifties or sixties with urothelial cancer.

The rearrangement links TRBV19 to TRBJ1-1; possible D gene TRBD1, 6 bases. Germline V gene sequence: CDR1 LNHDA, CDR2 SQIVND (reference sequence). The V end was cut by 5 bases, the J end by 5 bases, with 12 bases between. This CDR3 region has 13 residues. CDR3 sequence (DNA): TGTGCCAGTAGTGGGGTCAGGGGAACTGAAGCTTTCTTT. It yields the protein CASSGVRGTEAFF. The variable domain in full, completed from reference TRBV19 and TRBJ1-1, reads DGGITQSPKYLFRKEGQNVTLSCEQNLNHDAMYWYRQDPGQGLRLIYYSQIVNDFQKGDIAEGYSVSREKKESFPLTVTSAQKNPTAFYLCASSGVRGTEAFFGQGTRLTVV.

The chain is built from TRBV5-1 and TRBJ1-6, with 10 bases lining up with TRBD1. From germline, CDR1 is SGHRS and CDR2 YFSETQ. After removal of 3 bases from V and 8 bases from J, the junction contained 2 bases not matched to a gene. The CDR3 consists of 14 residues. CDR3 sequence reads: CASSWDRGYSPLHF. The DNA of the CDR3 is TGCGCCAGCAGCTGGGACAGGGGATATTCACCCCTCCACTTT.

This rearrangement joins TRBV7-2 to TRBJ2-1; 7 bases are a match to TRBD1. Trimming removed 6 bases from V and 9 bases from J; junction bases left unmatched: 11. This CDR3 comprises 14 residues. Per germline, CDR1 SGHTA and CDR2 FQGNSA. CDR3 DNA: TGTGCCAGCAGTTCCCATGACAGGGTACGTGAGCAGTTCTTC. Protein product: CASSSHDRVREQFF.

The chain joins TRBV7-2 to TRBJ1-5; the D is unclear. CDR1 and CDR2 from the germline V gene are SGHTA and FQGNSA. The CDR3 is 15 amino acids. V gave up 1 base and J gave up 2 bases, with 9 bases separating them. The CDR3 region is CASSLDPGGNQPQHF. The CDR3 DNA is TGTGCCAGCAGCTTAGATCCAGGCGGCAATCAGCCCCAGCATTTT.

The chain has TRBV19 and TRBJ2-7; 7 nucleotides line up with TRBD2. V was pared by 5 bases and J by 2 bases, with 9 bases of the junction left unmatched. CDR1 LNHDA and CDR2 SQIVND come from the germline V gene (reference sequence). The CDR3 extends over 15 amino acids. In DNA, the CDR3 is TGTGCCAGTAGTCCCCGCGGGGGTGACACCTACGAGCAGTACTTC. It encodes CASSPRGGDTYEQYF. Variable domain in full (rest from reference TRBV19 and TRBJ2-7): DGGITQSPKYLFRKEGQNVTLSCEQNLNHDAMYWYRQDPGQGLRLIYYSQIVNDFQKGDIAEGYSVSREKKESFPLTVTSAQKNPTAFYLCASSPRGGDTYEQYFGPGTRLTVT.

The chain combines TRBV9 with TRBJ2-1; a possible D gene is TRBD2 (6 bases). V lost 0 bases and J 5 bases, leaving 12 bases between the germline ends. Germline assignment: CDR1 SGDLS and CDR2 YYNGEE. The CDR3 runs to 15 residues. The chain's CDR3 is CASSVAGTGDNEQFF. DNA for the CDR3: TGTGCCAGCAGCGTAGCCGGGACTGGTGACAATGAGCAGTTCTTC.

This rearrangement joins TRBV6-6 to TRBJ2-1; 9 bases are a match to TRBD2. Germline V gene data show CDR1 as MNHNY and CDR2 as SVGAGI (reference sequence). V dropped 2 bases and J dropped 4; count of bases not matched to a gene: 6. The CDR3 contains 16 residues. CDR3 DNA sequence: TGTGCCAGCAGTTACGAGGGGACTAGCAGGTACAATGAGCAGTTCTTC. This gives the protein CASSYEGTSRYNEQFF.

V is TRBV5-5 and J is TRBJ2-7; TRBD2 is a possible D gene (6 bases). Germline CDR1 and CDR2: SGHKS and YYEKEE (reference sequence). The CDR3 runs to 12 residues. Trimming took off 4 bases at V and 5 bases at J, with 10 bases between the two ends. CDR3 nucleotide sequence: TGTGCCAGCAGCCCCCGGGAGCACGAGCAGTACTTC. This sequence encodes CASSPREHEQYF.

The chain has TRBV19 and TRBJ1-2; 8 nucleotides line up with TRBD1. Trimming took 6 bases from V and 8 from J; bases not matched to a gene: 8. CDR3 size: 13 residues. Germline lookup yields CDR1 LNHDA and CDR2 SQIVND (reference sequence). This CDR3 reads CASSKQGAEGYTF. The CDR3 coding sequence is TGTGCCAGTAGCAAGCAGGGGGCGGAGGGCTACACCTTC.

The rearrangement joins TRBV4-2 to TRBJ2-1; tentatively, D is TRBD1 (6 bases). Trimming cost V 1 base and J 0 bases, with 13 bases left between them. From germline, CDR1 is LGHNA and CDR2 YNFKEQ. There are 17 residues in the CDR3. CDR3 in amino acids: CASSQGVGGTSYNEQFF. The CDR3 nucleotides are TGTGCCAGCAGCCAAGGGGTAGGGGGAACCTCCTACAATGAGCAGTTCTTC.

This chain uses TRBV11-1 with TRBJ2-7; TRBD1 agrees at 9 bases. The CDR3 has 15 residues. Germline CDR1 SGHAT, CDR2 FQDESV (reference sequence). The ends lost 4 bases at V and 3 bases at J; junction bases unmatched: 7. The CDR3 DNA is TGTGCCAGCAGCTCACGGACAGGGGACAACTACGAGCAGTACTTC. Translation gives CASSSRTGDNYEQYF.

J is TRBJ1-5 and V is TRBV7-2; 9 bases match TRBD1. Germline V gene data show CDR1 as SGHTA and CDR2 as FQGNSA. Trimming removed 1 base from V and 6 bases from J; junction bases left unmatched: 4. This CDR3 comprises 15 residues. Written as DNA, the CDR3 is TGTGCCAGCAGCTTAGACAGGGGGCGTACTCAGCCCCAGCATTTT. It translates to CASSLDRGRTQPQHF. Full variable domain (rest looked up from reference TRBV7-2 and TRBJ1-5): GAGVSQSPSNKVTEKGKDVELRCDPISGHTALYWYRQSLGQGLEFLIYFQGNSAPDKSGLPSDRFSAERTGGSVSTLTIQRTQQEDSAVYLCASSLDRGRTQPQHFGDGTRLSIL.

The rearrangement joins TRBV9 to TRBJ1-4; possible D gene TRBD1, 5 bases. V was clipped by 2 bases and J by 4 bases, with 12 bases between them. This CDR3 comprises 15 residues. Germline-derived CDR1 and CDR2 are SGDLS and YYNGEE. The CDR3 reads CASSVSLQVNEKLFF. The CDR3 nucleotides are TGTGCCAGCAGCGTCTCGTTACAGGTTAATGAAAAACTGTTTTTT. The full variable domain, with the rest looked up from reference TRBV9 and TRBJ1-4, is DSGVTQTPKHLITATGQRVTLRCSPRSGDLSVYWYQQSLDQGLQFLIQYYNGEERAKGNILERFSAQQFPDLHSELNLSSLELGDSALYFCASSVSLQVNEKLFFGSGTQLSVL.

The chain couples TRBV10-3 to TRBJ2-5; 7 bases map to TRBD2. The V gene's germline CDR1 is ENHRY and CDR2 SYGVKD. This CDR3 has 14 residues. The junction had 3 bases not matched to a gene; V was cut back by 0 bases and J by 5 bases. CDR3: CAISESRGSETQYF. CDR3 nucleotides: TGTGCCATCAGTGAGTCCCGCGGGAGCGAGACCCAGTACTTC.

CDR3 loop: CASTPGGGNQPQHF. Written as DNA, the CDR3 is TGTGCCAGCACCCCTGGGGGAGGGAATCAGCCCCAGCATTTT. J is TRBJ1-5 and V is TRBV6-1, with a weak D call TRBD1 (5 bases). V was shortened by 7 bases and J by 4 bases, with 14 bases between the two germline ends. The CDR3 is 14 residues long. CDR1 and CDR2 (germline): MNHNS, SASEGT.

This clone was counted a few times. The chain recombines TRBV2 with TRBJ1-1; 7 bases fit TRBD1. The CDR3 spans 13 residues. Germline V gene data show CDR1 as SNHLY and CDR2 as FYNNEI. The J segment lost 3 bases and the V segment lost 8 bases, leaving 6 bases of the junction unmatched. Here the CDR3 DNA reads TGTGCCAGCGCAAGGGGGCGCGACACTGAAGCTTTCTTT. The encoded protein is CASARGRDTEAFF.

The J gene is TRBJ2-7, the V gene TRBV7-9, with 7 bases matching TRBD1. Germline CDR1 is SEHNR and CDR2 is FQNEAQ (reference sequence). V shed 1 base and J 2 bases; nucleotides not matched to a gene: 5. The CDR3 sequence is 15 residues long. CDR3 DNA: TGTGCCAGCAGCTTAGGACAGGGTTACACCTACGAGCAGTACTTC. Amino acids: CASSLGQGYTYEQYF.

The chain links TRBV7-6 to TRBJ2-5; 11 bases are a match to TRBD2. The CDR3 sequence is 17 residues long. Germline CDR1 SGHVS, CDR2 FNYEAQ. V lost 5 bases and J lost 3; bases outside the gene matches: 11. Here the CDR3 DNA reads TGTGCCAGCAGCCCCCTCGGGTCTAGCGGGAGGAAAGAGACCCAGTACTTC. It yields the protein CASSPLGSSGRKETQYF.

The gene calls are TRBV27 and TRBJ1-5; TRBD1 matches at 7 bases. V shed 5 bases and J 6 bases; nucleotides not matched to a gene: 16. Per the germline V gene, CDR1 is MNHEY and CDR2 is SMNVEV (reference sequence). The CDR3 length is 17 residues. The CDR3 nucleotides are TGTGCCAGCAGTCCCGTTCCGACAGGGCAGACGAGTCAGCCCCAGCATTTT. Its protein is CASSPVPTGQTSQPQHF.

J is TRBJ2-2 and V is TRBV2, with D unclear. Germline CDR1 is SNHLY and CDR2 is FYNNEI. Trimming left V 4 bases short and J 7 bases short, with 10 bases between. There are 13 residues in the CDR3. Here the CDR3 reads CASSVTSVGELFF. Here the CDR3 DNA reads TGTGCCAGCAGTGTAACAAGCGTCGGGGAGCTGTTTTTT.

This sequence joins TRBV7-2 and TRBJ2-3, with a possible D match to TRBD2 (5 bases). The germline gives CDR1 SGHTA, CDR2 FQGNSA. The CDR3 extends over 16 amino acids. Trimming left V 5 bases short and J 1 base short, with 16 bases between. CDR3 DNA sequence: TGTGCCAGCAGCACCAAGAGGGTTAGGGGCACAGATACGCAGTATTTT. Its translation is CASSTKRVRGTDTQYF.

In nucleotides, the CDR3 is TGCAGCGTTACCGGGACTGGCTTCAATGAGCAGTTCTTC. This encodes CSVTGTGFNEQFF. The genes are TRBV29-1 and TRBJ2-1, with a possible D match to TRBD2 (6 bases). The V gene's germline CDR1 is SQVTM and CDR2 ANQGSEA. The CDR3 is 13 residues long. Trimming removed 5 bases at V and 6 bases at J, with 14 bases between.

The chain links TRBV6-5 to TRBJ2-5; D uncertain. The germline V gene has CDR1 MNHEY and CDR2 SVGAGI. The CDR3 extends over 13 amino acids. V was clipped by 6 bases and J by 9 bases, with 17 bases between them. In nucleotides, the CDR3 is TGTGCCAGCAGCTCCCCTGCAGTTCTGGCCCAGTACTTC. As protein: CASSSPAVLAQYF.

The CDR3 loop reads CASSPDRVNTGELFF. The CDR3 DNA is TGTGCCAGCAGCCCCGACAGGGTGAACACCGGGGAGCTGTTTTTT. The chain combines TRBV7-2 with TRBJ2-2, with 7 bases that match TRBD1. The CDR3 is made up of 15 amino acids. CDR1 and CDR2 from the germline V gene are SGHTA and FQGNSA. V was pared by 5 bases and J by 1 base, with 4 bases of the junction left unmatched.